The entry that follows covers one T cell receptor (beta chain) sequence. A second PCR, run for 7 to 11 cycles, used a sample-barcoded 5' primer plus a J-beta primer mix. In TCRdb, the 5' RACE reads were re-called with MiXCR into one record per CDR3 protein. Of hundreds of thousands of distinct CDR3 sequences detected, about 50% appear once; the ten largest clones hold 13%. The J segment lost 2 bases and the V segment lost 7 bases, leaving 9 bases of the junction unmatched. The CDR3 consists of 15 residues. The data derive from a study of blood T cells in healthy people across ages. The sample was blood. This TCR came from a woman older than 75 in good health. This chain uses TRBV12-3 or TRBV12-4 with TRBJ2-3, with 7 bases matching TRBD1. The CDR3 bases are TGTGCCAGCAACCCCAGGGGGAGAAACACAGATACGCAGTATTTT. Protein product: CASNPRGRNTDTQYF.